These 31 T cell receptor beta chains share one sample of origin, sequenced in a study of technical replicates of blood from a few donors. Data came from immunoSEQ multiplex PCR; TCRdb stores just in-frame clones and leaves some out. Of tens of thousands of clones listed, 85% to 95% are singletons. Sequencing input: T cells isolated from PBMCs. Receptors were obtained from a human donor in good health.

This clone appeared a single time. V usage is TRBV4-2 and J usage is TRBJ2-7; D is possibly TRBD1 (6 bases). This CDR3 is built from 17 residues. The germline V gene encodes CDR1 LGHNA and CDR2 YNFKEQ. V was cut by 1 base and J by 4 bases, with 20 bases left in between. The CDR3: CASSQVGALAERYEQYF. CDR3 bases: TGTGCCAGCAGCCAAGTGGGGGCCCTCGCGGAGAGATACGAGCAGTACTTC.

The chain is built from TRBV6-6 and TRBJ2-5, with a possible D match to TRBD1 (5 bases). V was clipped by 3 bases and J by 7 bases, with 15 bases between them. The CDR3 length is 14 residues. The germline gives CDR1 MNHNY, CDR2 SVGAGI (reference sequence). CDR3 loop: CASSYQRTTGTQYF. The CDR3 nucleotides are TGTGCCAGCAGTTATCAGCGCACTACAGGGACCCAGTACTTC.

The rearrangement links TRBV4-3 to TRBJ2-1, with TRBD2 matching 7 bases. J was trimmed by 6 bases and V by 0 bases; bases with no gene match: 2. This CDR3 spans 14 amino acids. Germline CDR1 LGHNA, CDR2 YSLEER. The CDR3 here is CASSQEGLVNEQFF. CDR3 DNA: TGCGCCAGCAGCCAAGAAGGACTAGTCAATGAGCAGTTCTTC.

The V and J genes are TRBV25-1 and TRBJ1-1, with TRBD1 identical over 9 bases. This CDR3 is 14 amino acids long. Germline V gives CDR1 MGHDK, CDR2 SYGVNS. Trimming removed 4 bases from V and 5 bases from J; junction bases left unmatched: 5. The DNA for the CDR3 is TGTGCCAGCAGTGCCGGACAGGGGAGAACTGAAGCTTTCTTT. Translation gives CASSAGQGRTEAFF.

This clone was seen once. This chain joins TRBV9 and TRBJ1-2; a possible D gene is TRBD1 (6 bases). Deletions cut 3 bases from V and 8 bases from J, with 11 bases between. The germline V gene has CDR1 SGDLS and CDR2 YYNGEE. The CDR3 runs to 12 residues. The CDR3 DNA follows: TGTGCCAGCAGCGCAACAGGGAACGGCTACACCTTC. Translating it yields CASSATGNGYTF. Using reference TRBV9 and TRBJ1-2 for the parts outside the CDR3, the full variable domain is DSGVTQTPKHLITATGQRVTLRCSPRSGDLSVYWYQQSLDQGLQFLIQYYNGEERAKGNILERFSAQQFPDLHSELNLSSLELGDSALYFCASSATGNGYTFGSGTRLTVV.

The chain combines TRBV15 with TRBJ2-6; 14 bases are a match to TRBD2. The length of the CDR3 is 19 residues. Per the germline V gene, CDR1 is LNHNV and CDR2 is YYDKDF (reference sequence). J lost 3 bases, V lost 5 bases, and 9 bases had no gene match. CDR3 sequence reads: CATSSWGLAGVLGANVLTF. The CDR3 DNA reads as TGTGCCACCAGCTCGTGGGGACTAGCGGGAGTACTTGGGGCCAACGTCCTGACTTTC. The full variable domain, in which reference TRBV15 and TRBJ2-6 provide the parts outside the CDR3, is DAMVIQNPRYQVTQFGKPVTLSCSQTLNHNVMYWYQQKSSQAPKLLFHYYDKDFNNEADTPDNFQSRRPNTSFCFLDIRSPGLGDTAMYLCATSSWGLAGVLGANVLTFGAGSRLTVL.

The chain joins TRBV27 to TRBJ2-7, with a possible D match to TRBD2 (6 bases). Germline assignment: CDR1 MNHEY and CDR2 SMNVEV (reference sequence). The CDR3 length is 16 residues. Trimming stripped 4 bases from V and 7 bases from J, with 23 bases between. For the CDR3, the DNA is TGTGCCAGCAGTTCTGGACAACTGGGGGAGGTGGGGGAGCAGTACTTC. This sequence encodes CASSSGQLGEVGEQYF.

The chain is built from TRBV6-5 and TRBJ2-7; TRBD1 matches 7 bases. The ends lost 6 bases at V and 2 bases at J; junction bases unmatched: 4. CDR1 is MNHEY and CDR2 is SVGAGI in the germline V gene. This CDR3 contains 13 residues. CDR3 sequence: CASSFTGAYEQYF. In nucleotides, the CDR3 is TGTGCCAGCAGCTTTACAGGGGCCTACGAGCAGTACTTC.

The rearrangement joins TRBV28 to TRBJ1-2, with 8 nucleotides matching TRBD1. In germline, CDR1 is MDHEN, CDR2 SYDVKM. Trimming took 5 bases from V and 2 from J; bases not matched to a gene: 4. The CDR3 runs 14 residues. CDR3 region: CASSPRTGNYGYTF. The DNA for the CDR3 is TGTGCCAGCAGTCCCCGGACAGGGAACTATGGCTACACCTTC.

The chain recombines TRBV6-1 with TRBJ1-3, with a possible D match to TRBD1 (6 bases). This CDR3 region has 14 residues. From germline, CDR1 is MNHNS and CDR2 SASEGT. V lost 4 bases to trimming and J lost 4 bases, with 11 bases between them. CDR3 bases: TGTGCCAGCAGTGTAACAGGGTCAGGAAACACCATATATTTT. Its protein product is CASSVTGSGNTIYF.

The CDR3 here is CASSLELTGSSYEQYF. The CDR3 nucleotides are TGTGCCAGCAGCTTGGAACTGACAGGGAGCTCCTACGAGCAGTACTTC. The gene calls are TRBV11-1 and TRBJ2-7; 7 bases fit TRBD1. Germline CDR1 reads SGHAT; CDR2 reads FQDESV (reference sequence). The CDR3 length is 16 residues. Trimming cost V 3 bases and J 0 bases; bases outside gene matches: 8.

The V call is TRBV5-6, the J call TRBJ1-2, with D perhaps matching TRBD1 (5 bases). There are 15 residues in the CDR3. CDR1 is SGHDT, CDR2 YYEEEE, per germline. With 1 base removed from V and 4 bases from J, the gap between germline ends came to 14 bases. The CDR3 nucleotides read TGTGCCAGCAGCTTGTTAACAGGCCTGAGCTATGGCTACACCTTC. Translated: CASSLLTGLSYGYTF.

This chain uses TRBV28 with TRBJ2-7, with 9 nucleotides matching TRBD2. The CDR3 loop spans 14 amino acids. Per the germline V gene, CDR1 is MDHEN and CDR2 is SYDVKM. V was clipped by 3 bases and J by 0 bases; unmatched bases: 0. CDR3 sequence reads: CASSFSGGSYEQYF. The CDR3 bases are TGTGCCAGCAGTTTTAGCGGGGGCTCCTACGAGCAGTACTTC.

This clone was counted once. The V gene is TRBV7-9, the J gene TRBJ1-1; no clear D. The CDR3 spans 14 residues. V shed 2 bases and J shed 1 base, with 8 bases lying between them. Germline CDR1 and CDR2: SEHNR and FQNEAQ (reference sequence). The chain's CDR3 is CASSLTSGNTEAFF. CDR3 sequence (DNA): TGTGCCAGCAGCTTAACTTCGGGGAACACTGAAGCTTTCTTT.

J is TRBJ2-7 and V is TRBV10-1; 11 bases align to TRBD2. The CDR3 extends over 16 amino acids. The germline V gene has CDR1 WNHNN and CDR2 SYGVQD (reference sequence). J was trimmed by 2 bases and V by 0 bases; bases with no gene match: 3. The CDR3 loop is CASSESLAGGTYEQYF. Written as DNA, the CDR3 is TGCGCCAGCAGTGAGTCCCTAGCGGGAGGTACCTACGAGCAGTACTTC.

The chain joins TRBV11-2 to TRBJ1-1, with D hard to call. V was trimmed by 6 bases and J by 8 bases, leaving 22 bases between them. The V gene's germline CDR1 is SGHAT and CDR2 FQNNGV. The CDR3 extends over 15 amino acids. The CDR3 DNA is TGTGCCAGCAGTCTAGCCTTTAGGCGGTGCCCCGAAGCTTTCTTT. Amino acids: CASSLAFRRCPEAFF.

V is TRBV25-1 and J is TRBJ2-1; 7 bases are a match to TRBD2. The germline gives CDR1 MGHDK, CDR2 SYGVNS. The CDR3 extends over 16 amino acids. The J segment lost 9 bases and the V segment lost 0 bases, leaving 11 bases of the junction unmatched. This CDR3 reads CASSEYRAGVMGEQFF. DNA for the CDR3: TGTGCCAGCAGTGAATACCGCGCGGGAGTGATGGGTGAGCAGTTCTTC.

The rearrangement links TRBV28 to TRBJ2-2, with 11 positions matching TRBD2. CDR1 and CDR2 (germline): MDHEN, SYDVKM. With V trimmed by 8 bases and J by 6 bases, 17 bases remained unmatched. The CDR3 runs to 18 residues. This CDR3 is CASLKAGLAGGPSGELFF. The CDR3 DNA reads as TGTGCCAGCCTTAAAGCCGGGTTAGCGGGAGGGCCCTCCGGGGAGCTGTTTTTT.

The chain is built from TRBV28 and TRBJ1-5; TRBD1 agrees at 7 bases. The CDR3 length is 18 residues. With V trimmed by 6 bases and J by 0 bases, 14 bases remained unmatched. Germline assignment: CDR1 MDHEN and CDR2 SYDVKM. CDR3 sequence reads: CASSLRIGTVNSNQPQHF. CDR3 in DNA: TGTGCCAGCAGCCTAAGGATAGGGACAGTCAATAGCAATCAGCCCCAGCATTTT.

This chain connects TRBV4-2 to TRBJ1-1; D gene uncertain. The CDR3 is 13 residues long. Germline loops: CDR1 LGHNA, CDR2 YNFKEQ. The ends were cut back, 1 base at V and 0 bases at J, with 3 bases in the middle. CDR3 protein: CASSQVMNTEAFF. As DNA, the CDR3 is TGTGCCAGCAGCCAAGTAATGAACACTGAAGCTTTCTTT.

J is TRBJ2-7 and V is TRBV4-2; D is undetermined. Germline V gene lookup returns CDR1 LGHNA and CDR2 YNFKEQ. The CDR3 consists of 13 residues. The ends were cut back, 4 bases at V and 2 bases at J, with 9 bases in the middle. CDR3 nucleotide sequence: TGTGCCAGCAGCCCGACTGACCCCTACGAGCAGTACTTC. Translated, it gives CASSPTDPYEQYF.

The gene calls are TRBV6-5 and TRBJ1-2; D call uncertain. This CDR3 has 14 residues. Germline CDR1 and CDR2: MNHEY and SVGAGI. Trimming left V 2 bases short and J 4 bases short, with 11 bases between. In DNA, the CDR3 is TGTGCCAGCAGTTACCATACGGGTCCCTATGGCTACACCTTC. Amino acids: CASSYHTGPYGYTF.

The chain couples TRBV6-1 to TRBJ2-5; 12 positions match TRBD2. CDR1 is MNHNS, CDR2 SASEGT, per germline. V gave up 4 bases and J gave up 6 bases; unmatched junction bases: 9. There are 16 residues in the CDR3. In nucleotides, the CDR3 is TGTGCCAGCAGTGCCCTGACTAGCGGGAGTGTGAAGACCCAGTACTTC. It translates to CASSALTSGSVKTQYF.

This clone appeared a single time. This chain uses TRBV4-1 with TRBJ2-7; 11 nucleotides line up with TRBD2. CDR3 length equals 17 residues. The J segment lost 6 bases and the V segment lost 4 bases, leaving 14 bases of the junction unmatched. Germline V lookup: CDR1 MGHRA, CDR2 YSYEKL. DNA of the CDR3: TGCGCCAGCAGCCCCGGTACTTTTAGCGGGAGGGCCACCGAGCAGTACTTC. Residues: CASSPGTFSGRATEQYF.

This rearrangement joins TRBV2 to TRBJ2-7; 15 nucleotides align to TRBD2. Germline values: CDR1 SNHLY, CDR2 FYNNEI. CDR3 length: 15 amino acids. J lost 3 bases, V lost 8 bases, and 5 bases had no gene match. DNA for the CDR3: TGTGCCAGCTCGGGACTAGCGGGAGGAGGCTACGAGCAGTACTTC. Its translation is CASSGLAGGGYEQYF. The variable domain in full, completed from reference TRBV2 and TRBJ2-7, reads EPEVTQTPSHQVTQMGQEVILRCVPISNHLYFYWYRQILGQKVEFLVSFYNNEISEKSEIFDDQFSVERPDGSNFTLKIRSTKLEDSAMYFCASSGLAGGGYEQYFGPGTRLTVT.

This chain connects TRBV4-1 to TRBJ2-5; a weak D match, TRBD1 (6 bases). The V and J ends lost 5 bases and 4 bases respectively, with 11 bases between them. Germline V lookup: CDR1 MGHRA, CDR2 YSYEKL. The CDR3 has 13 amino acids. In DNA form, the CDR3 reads TGCGCCAGCAGCTCACAGGGAAGAGAGACCCAGTACTTC. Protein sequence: CASSSQGRETQYF.

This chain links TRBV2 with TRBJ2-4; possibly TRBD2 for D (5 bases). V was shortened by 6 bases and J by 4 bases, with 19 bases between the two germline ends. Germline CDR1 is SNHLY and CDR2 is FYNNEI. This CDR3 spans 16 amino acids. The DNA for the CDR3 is TGTGCCAGCAGCCGGGATAGTGGGGTGGGGAAAAACATTCAGTACTTC. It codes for CASSRDSGVGKNIQYF. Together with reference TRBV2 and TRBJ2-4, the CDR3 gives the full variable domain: EPEVTQTPSHQVTQMGQEVILRCVPISNHLYFYWYRQILGQKVEFLVSFYNNEISEKSEIFDDQFSVERPDGSNFTLKIRSTKLEDSAMYFCASSRDSGVGKNIQYFGAGTRLSVL.

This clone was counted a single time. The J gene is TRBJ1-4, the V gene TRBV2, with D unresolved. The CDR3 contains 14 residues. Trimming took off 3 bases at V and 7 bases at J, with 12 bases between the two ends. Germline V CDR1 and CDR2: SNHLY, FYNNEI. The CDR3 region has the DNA TGTGCCAGCAGTGATGGGAGGGAGCGTGAAAAACTGTTTTTT. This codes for CASSDGREREKLFF.

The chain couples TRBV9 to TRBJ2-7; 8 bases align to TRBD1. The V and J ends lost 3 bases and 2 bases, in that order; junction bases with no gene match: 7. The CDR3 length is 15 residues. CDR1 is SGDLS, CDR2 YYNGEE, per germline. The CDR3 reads CASSASTGVPYEQYF. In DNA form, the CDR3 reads TGTGCCAGCAGCGCCTCGACAGGGGTCCCCTACGAGCAGTACTTC.

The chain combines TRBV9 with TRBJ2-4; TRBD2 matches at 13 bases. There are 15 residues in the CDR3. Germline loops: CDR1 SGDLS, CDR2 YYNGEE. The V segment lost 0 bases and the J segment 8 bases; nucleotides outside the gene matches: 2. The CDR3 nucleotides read TGTGCCAGCAGCGTAGGGACTAGCGGGAGCTACATTCAGTACTTC. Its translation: CASSVGTSGSYIQYF. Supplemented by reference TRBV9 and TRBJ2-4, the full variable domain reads DSGVTQTPKHLITATGQRVTLRCSPRSGDLSVYWYQQSLDQGLQFLIQYYNGEERAKGNILERFSAQQFPDLHSELNLSSLELGDSALYFCASSVGTSGSYIQYFGAGTRLSVL.

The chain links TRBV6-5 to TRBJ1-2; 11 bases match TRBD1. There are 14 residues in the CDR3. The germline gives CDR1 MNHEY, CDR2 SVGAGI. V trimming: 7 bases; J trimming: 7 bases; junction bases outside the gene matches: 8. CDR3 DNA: TGTGCCAGCACCCTATGGACAGGGGGCTCTGGCTACACCTTC. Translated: CASTLWTGGSGYTF.